The clone carrying this T cell receptor beta chain occurred many times. The entry originates in a study of T-cell reconstitution after alpha-beta-depleted transplantation in children. Preparation of the TCRbeta library involved a method that used unique molecular identifiers. TCRdb fed the PCR reads into MiXCR, producing one record per CDR3 protein. This table has some 600,000 distinct CDR3 sequences, 16% appearing once. The CDR3 sequence is 13 residues long. Trimming removed 6 bases at V and 4 bases at J, with 13 bases between. Germline V CDR1 and CDR2: MNHEY, SVGEGT. The source material was PBMCs from the stem cell graft donor, sampled from the stem cell graft. The V call is TRBV6-2 or TRBV6-3, the J call TRBJ2-7; D is possibly TRBD1 (5 bases). The TCR sequence derives from a human donor who donated a stem cell graft to a child with acute myeloid leukemia. The CDR3 DNA reads as TGTGCCAGCAGCCGCCTCCAGGGATACGAGCAGTACTTC. It is translated as CASSRLQGYEQYF.